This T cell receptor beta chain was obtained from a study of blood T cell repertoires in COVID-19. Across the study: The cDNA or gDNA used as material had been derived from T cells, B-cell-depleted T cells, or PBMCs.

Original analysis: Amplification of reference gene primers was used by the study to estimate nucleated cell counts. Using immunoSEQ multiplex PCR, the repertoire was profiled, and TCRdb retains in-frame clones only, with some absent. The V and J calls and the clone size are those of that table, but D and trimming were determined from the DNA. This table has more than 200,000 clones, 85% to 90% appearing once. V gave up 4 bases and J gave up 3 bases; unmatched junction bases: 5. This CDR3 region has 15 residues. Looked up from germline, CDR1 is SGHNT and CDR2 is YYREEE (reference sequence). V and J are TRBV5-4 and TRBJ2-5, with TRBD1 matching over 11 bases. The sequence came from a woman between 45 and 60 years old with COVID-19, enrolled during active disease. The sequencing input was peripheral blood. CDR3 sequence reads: CASSPGDRGEETQYF. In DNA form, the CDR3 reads TGTGCCAGCAGCCCCGGGGACAGGGGGGAAGAGACCCAGTACTTC.